Included here is one TCR beta chain sequence, with context. Between the trimmed V and J ends, which lost 5 bases and 7 bases, there was a span of 12 bases. The length of the CDR3 is 14 residues. These data are taken from a study of T-cell reconstitution after alpha-beta-depleted transplantation in children. Preparation of the TCRbeta library was carried out with unique molecular identifiers. TCRdb recomputed calls from the PCR reads with MiXCR, one row per CDR3 protein. The sample includes 200,000 to 250,000 distinct CDR3 sequences, roughly 9% seen only once; the top ten take 5.5% to 8%. The sequence was obtained from a human donor who donated a stem cell graft to a child with acute lymphoblastic leukemia. The chain couples TRBV12-3 or TRBV12-4 to TRBJ1-6; maybe TRBD1 (6 bases). The source was PBMCs from the stem cell graft donor, collected from the stem cell graft. As DNA, the CDR3 is TGTGCCAGCAGTCTGGGGGGCCTGAATTCACCCCTCCACTTT. Amino acid sequence: CASSLGGLNSPLHF.